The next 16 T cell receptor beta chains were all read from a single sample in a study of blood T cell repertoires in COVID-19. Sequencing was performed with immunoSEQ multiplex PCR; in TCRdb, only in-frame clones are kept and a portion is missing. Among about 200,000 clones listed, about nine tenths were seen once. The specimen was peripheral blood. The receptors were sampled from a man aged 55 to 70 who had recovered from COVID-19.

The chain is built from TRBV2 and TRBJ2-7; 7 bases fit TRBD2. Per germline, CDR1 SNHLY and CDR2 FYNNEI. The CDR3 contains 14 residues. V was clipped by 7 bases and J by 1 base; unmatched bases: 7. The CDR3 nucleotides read TGTGCCAGCACGCGGGCTAGCGGATCCTACGAGCAGTACTTC. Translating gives CASTRASGSYEQYF.

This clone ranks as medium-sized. The CDR3 loop reads CASSSRNGLADEQFF. CDR3 sequence (DNA): TGTGCCAGCAGTTCCCGAAATGGACTAGCCGATGAGCAGTTCTTC. The chain has TRBV28 and TRBJ2-1, with TRBD2 identical over 8 bases. This CDR3 comprises 15 residues. J lost 8 bases, V lost 4 bases, and 10 bases had no gene match. Germline V CDR1 and CDR2: MDHEN, SYDVKM.

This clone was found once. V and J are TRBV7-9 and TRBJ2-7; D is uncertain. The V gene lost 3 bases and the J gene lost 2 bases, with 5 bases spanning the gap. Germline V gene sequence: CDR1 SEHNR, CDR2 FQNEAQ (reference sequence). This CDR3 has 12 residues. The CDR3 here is CASSFTAYEQYF. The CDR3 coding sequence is TGTGCCAGCAGCTTTACGGCCTACGAGCAGTACTTC.

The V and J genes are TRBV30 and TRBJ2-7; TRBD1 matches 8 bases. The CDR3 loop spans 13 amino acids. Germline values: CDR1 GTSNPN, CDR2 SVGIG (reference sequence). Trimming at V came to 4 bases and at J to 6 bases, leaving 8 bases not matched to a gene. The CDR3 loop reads CAWTGQGPGEQYF. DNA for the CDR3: TGTGCCTGGACTGGACAGGGCCCGGGCGAGCAGTACTTC.

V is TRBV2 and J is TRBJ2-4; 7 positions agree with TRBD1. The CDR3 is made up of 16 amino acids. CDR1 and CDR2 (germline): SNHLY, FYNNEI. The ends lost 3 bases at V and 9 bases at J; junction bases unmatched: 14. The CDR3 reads CASSETSGQVWGIQYF. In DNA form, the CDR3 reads TGTGCCAGCAGTGAGACATCCGGACAGGTCTGGGGCATTCAGTACTTC.

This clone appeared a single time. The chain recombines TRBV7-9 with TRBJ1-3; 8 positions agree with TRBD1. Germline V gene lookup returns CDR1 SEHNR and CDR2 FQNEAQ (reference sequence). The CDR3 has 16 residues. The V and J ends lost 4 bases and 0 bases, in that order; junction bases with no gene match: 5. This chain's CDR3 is CASSSGTGPSGNTIYF. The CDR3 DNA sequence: TGTGCCAGCAGCTCAGGGACAGGTCCCTCTGGAAACACCATATATTTT.

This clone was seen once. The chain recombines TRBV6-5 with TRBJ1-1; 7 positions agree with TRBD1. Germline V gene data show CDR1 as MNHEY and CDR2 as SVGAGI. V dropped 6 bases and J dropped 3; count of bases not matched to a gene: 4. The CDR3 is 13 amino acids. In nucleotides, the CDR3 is TGTGCCAGCAGCCTTGACAGGGACACTGAAGCTTTCTTT. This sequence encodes CASSLDRDTEAFF.

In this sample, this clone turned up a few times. The CDR3 DNA is TGTGCCAGTAGTATGCCCAGGGAATGGCATCAGCCCCAGCATTTT. Translated: CASSMPREWHQPQHF. The V call is TRBV19, the J call TRBJ1-5; TRBD1 is a possible D gene (5 bases). This CDR3 contains 15 residues. V was cut by 3 bases and J by 5 bases, with 14 bases left in between. Germline values: CDR1 LNHDA, CDR2 SQIVND (reference sequence). The complete variable domain, with remaining parts taken from reference TRBV19 and TRBJ1-5, reads DGGITQSPKYLFRKEGQNVTLSCEQNLNHDAMYWYRQDPGQGLRLIYYSQIVNDFQKGDIAEGYSVSREKKESFPLTVTSAQKNPTAFYLCASSMPREWHQPQHFGDGTRLSIL.

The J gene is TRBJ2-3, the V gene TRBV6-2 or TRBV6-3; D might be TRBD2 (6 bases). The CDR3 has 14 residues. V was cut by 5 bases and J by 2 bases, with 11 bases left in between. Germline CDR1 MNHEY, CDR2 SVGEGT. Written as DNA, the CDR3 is TGTGCCAGCAGTATGGGGGGTTACACAGATACGCAGTATTTT. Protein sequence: CASSMGGYTDTQYF.

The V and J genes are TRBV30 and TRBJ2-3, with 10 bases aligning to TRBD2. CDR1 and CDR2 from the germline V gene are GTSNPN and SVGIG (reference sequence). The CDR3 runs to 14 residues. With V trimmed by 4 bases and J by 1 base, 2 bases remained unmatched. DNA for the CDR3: TGTGCCTGGACCGGGACTAGCGGCACAGATACGCAGTATTTT. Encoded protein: CAWTGTSGTDTQYF.

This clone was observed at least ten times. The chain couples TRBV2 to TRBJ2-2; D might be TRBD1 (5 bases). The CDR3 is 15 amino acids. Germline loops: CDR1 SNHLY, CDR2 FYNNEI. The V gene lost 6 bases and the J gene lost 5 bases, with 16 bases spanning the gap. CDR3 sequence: CASRSGAAVTGELFF. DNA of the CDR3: TGTGCCAGCAGGTCTGGGGCTGCGGTGACCGGGGAGCTGTTTTTT.

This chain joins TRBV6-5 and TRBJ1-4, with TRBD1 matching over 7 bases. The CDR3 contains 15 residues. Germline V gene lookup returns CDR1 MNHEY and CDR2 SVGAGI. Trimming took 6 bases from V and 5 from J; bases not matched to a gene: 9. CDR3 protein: CASSVTTGENEKLFF. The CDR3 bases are TGTGCCAGCAGCGTTACTACAGGGGAAAATGAAAAACTGTTTTTT.

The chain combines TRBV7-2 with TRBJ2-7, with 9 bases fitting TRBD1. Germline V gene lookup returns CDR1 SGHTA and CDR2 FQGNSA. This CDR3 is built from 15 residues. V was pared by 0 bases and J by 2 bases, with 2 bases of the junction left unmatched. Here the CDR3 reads CASSLAGTGTYEQYF. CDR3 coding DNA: TGTGCCAGCAGCTTAGCGGGGACAGGGACCTACGAGCAGTACTTC.

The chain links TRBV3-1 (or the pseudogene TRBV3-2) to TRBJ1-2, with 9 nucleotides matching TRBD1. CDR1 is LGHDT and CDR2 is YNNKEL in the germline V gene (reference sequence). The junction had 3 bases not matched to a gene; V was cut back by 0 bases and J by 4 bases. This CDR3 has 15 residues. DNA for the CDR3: TGTGCCAGCAGCCAAGATCCGGGACAGGGCTATGGCTACACCTTC. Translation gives CASSQDPGQGYGYTF.

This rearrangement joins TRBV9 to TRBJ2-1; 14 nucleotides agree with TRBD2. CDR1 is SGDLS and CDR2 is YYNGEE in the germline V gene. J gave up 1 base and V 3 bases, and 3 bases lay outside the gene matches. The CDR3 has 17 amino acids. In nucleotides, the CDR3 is TGTGCCAGCAGCGGGACTAGCGGGAGGAAATCCTACAATGAGCAGTTCTTC. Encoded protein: CASSGTSGRKSYNEQFF.

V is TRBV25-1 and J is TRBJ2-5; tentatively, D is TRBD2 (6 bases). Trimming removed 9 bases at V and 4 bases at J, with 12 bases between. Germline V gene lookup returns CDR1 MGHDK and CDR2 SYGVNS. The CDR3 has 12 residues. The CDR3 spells CASMRRGETQYF. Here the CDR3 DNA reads TGTGCCAGTATGAGGCGGGGAGAGACCCAGTACTTC.